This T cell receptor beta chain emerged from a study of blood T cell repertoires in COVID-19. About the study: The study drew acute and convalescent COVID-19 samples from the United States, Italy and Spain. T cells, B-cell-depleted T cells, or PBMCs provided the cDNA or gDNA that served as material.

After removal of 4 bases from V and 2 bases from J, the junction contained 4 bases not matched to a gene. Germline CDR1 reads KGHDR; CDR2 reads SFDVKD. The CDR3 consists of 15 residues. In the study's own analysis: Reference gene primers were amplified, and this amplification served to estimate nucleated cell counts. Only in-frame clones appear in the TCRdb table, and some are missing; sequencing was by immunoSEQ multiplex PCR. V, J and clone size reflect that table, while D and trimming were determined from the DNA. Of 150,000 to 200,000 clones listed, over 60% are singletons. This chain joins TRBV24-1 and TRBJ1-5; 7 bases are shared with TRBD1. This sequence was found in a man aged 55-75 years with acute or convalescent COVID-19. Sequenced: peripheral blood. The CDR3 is CATSDRTGGNQPQHF. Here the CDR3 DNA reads TGTGCCACCAGTGACCGAACAGGGGGCAATCAGCCCCAGCATTTT.